The clone carrying this T cell receptor beta chain appeared a few times. Its target is unknown. The PCR was carried out with 60 Vbeta primers and 13 Jbeta primers. Produced via immunoSEQ multiplex PCR; TCRdb's table is partial and in-frame only. The profile shows 130,000 or so clones, approximately 74% of them singletons. The data stem from a study of cytomegalovirus exposure and HLA in healthy donors. General study points: According to a later analysis, most TCR beta chains associated with CMV appeared HLA-restricted. The productive fraction for most TCR beta V segments was about 87% or about 30% in an earlier analysis. Analysis performed later showed TCR beta chains linked to HLA being more clonally expanded than equally common others. One variant, a missense change in DCLRE1C, was linked in a later analysis to TCR beta V- and J-gene trimming.

The CDR3 runs 12 residues. CDR1 MDHEN and CDR2 SYDVKM come from the germline V gene. Trimming removed 10 bases from V and 1 base from J, with 10 bases in between. This TCR came from a man in his forties in good health and CMV-seropositive. The sequencing input was PBMCs. This sequence joins TRBV28 and TRBJ2-5, with D unclear. CDR3 in DNA: TGTGCCACTCAAGCCGTCCAAGAGACCCAGTACTTC. Protein: CATQAVQETQYF. Complete variable domain (other parts from reference TRBV28 and TRBJ2-5): DVKVTQSSRYLVKRTGEKVFLECVQDMDHENMFWYRQDPGLGLRLIYFSYDVKMKEKGDIPEGYSVSREKKERFSLILESASTNQTSMYLCATQAVQETQYFGPGTRLLVL.